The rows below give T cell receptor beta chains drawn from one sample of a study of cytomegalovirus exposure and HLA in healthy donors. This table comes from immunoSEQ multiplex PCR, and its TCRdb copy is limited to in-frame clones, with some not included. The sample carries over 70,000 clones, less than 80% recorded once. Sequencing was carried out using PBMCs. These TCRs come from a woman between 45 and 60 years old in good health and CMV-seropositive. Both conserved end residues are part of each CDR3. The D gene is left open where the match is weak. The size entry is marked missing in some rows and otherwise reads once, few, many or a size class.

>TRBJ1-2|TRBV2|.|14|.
CASSWTEVSYGYTF
TGTGCCAGCAGTTGGACAGAGGTTTCCTATGGCTACACCTTC
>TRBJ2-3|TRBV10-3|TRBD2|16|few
CAISEGAGLNSDTQYF
TGTGCCATCAGTGAAGGAGCGGGGTTAAATTCAGATACGCAGTATTTT
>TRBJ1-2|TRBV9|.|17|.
CASSVGPGEGHSYGYTF
TGTGCCAGCAGCGTAGGACCTGGGGAGGGCCATAGCTATGGCTACACCTTC
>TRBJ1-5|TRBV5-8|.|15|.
CASSFTPGQFQPQHF
TGTGCCAGCAGCTTTACCCCGGGACAATTTCAGCCCCAGCATTTT
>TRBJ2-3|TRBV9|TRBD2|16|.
CASSAGTSGFVSAQYF
TGTGCCAGCAGCGCGGGGACTAGCGGGTTTGTATCTGCGCAGTATTTT
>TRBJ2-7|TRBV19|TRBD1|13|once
CAITGGNSYEQYF
TGTGCCATCACAGGGGGAAACTCCTACGAGCAGTACTTC
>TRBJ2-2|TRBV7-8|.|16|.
CASSPGDIVRTGELFF
TGTGCCAGCAGCCCAGGGGATATAGTTCGCACCGGGGAGCTGTTTTTT
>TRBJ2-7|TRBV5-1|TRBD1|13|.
CASKQDRGYEQYF
TGCGCCAGCAAGCAGGACAGGGGCTACGAGCAGTACTTC
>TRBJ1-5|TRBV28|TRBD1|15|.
CASTMDRVGDQPQHF
TGTGCCAGCACCATGGACAGGGTTGGAGATCAGCCCCAGCATTTT
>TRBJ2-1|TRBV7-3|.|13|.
CASSSDGVNEQFF
TGTGCCAGCAGCTCGGACGGGGTCAATGAGCAGTTCTTC
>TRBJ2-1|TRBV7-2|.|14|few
CASSSPTEYNEQFF
TGTGCCAGCAGCTCCCCGACAGAATACAATGAGCAGTTCTTC
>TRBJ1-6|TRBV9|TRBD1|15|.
CASSVDRGGNSPLHF
TGTGCCAGCAGCGTCGACAGGGGAGGGAATTCACCCCTCCACTTT
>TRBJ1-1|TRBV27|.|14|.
CASSLRDSLTEAFF
TGTGCCAGCAGTTTAAGAGACAGTCTAACTGAAGCTTTCTTT
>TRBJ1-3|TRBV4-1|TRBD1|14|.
CASSQERTGDTIYF
TGCGCCAGCAGCCAAGAAAGAACAGGGGATACCATATATTTT
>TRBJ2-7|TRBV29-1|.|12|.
CSVDAGINEQYF
TGCAGCGTTGATGCAGGGATAAACGAGCAGTACTTC
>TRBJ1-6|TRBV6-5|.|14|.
CASQLYRTNSPLHF
TGTGCCAGCCAACTCTACAGGACAAATTCACCCCTCCACTTT